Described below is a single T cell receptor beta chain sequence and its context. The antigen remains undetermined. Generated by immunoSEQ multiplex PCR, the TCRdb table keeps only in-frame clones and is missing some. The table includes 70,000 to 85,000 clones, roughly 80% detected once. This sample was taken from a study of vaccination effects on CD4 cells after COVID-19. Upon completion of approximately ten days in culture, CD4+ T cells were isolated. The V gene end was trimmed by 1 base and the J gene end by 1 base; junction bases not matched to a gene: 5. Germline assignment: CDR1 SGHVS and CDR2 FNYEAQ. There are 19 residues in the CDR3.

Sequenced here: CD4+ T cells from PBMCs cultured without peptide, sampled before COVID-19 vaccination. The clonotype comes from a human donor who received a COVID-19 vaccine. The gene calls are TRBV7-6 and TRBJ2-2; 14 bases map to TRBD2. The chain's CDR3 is CASSLGLGLAGENTGELFF. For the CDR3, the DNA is TGTGCCAGCAGCTTAGGGTTGGGACTAGCGGGGGAGAACACCGGGGAGCTGTTTTTT.